The 18 T cell receptor beta chains below all came from one sample that was sequenced in a study of yellow fever vaccine responses in identical twins. TCRdb redid the calling of the RT-PCR reads with MiXCR, one entry per CDR3 protein. The sample lists about 1,100 distinct CDR3 sequences, around 80% occurring once. The sample in question was T cells from blood (PBMCs), unsorted or a sorted subset (not recorded which), obtained before or after yellow fever vaccination (not recorded which). The receptors derive from a female donor who received the yellow fever vaccine.

This clonotype appeared once. The chain employs TRBV7-6 and TRBJ2-3; 8 bases line up with TRBD2. CDR1 and CDR2 (germline): SGHVS, FNYEAQ. The CDR3 has 18 amino acids. The junction had 13 bases not matched to a gene; V was cut back by 2 bases and J by 3 bases. The CDR3 nucleotides are TGTGCCAGCAGCTTAAAATGGGAGCGGGAGTTTAATACAGATACGCAGTATTTT. Protein sequence: CASSLKWEREFNTDTQYF.

The chain has TRBV20-1 and TRBJ2-5; 7 bases match TRBD2. Germline V gene sequence: CDR1 DFQATT, CDR2 SNEGSKA (reference sequence). The V segment lost 1 base and the J segment 5 bases; nucleotides outside the gene matches: 10. The length of the CDR3 is 15 residues. The DNA for the CDR3 is TGCAGTGCTAGAGGGGGGGGTGGGTCTTTGGAGACCCAGTACTTC. As protein: CSARGGGGSLETQYF.

The chain uses TRBV9 and TRBJ2-7; 7 bases are a match to TRBD2. Germline trimming cut 4 bases from V and 6 bases from J; bases unmatched to any gene: 13. This CDR3 has 15 residues. Germline loops: CDR1 SGDLS, CDR2 YYNGEE. This chain's CDR3 is CASSMAGVGASEQYF. The CDR3 coding sequence is TGTGCCAGCAGCATGGCGGGGGTAGGGGCCTCCGAGCAGTACTTC.

The chain combines TRBV6-1 with TRBJ2-1, with D perhaps TRBD2 (6 bases). Trimming removed 4 bases from V and 0 bases from J, with 10 bases in between. Germline V gene sequence: CDR1 MNHNS, CDR2 SASEGT. The CDR3 is made up of 15 amino acids. DNA of the CDR3: TGTGCCAGCAGTGTAGGGACTGGCTCCTACAATGAGCAGTTCTTC. Its translation is CASSVGTGSYNEQFF.

This clonotype was observed a handful of times. This sequence joins TRBV15 and TRBJ1-5; D not resolved. Germline-derived CDR1 and CDR2 are LNHNV and YYDKDF (reference sequence). V dropped 2 bases and J dropped 0 bases, with 2 bases sitting between them. The CDR3 contains 13 residues. CDR3 region: CATSRTSNQPQHF. CDR3 sequence (DNA): TGTGCCACCAGCAGAACTAGCAATCAGCCCCAGCATTTT.

The chain uses TRBV12-3 or TRBV12-4 and TRBJ2-7, with 7 bases matching TRBD1. The CDR3 consists of 13 residues. Unmatched junction bases numbered 5, after V lost 5 bases and J lost 4 bases. The CDR3, as DNA: TGTGCCAGCAGTCGACAGGGTCGGTACGAGCAGTACTTC. Translation: CASSRQGRYEQYF.

V gene TRBV10-1 combines with J gene TRBJ2-3; TRBD2 is a possible D gene (6 bases). CDR3 length: 14 amino acids. Germline loops: CDR1 WNHNN, CDR2 SYGVQD (reference sequence). V lost 5 bases and J 2 bases, leaving 11 bases between the germline ends. CDR3 region: CASSRDFNTDTQYF. In DNA form, the CDR3 reads TGCGCCAGCAGTAGGGACTTTAACACAGATACGCAGTATTTT.

The chain has TRBV30 and TRBJ1-5; the D gene is possibly TRBD1 (5 bases). Looked up from germline, CDR1 is GTSNPN and CDR2 is SVGIG (reference sequence). CDR3 length equals 13 residues. With 0 bases removed from V and 7 bases from J, the gap between germline ends came to 10 bases. The CDR3 bases are TGTGCCTGGAGTGTACAGGTAGGACAGCCCCAGCATTTT. Translated, it gives CAWSVQVGQPQHF. The full variable domain, rest sourced from reference TRBV30 and TRBJ1-5, is SQTIHQWPATLVQPVGSPLSLECTVEGTSNPNLYWYRQAAGRGLQLLFYSVGIGQISSEVPQNLSASRPQDRQFILSSKKLLLSDSGFYLCAWSVQVGQPQHFGDGTRLSIL.

The chain is built from TRBV6-5 and TRBJ2-5; D is unresolved. This CDR3 is 14 amino acids long. Trimming took off 0 bases at V and 5 bases at J, with 10 bases between the two ends. Germline-derived CDR1 and CDR2 are MNHEY and SVGAGI. The chain's CDR3 is CASSYSRGMETQYF. The CDR3 DNA is TGTGCCAGCAGTTACTCTCGCGGTATGGAGACCCAGTACTTC.

There are a few counts of this clonotype. The V gene is TRBV4-1, the J gene TRBJ2-1; D remains unclear. Germline CDR1 is MGHRA and CDR2 is YSYEKL. Trimming cost V 3 bases and J 6 bases, with 9 bases left between them. CDR3 length: 13 residues. CDR3 in amino acids: CASSHWWGNEQFF. The CDR3 DNA sequence: TGCGCCAGCAGCCATTGGTGGGGCAATGAGCAGTTCTTC.

The chain combines TRBV6-1 with TRBJ2-3; D uncertain. V gave up 5 bases and J gave up 3 bases, with 12 bases separating them. This CDR3 has 14 amino acids. CDR1 is MNHNS, CDR2 SASEGT, per germline. Here the CDR3 reads CASSPQDSTDTQYF. CDR3 nucleotides: TGTGCCAGCAGTCCTCAAGACTCAACAGATACGCAGTATTTT.

Details on this clonotype: The junction and the germline gene differ at one end; a read error may be behind it. This sequence joins TRBV11-2 and TRBJ2-1; 16 bases line up with TRBD2. The length of the CDR3 is 14 residues. CDR1 is SGHAT and CDR2 is FQNNGV in the germline V gene. In DNA, the CDR3 is TGTGCCAGCAGCTTAGAGGGACTAGCGGGGGGGTATCTCTTC. Amino acid sequence: CASSLEGLAGGYLF.

The genes are TRBV6-5 and TRBJ1-1; tentatively, D is TRBD1 (5 bases). The CDR3 is 14 residues long. Trimming cost V 4 bases and J 4 bases, with 13 bases left between them. Germline loops: CDR1 MNHEY, CDR2 SVGAGI. Here the CDR3 DNA reads TGTGCCAGCAGTTCGGGGGAGCCGAGCACTGAAGCTTTCTTT. Amino acids: CASSSGEPSTEAFF.

This clonotype was detected only a few times. The rearrangement joins TRBV7-2 to TRBJ1-2; D unclear. Germline V gene lookup returns CDR1 SGHTA and CDR2 FQGNSA. V was pared by 0 bases and J by 3 bases, with 2 bases between. The CDR3 has 12 residues. The CDR3 nucleotides are TGTGCCAGCAGCTTAGCGGACTATGGCTACACCTTC. Translated: CASSLADYGYTF.

V gene TRBV11-1 combines with J gene TRBJ2-7, with 7 positions matching TRBD2. Germline loops: CDR1 SGHAT, CDR2 FQDESV (reference sequence). This CDR3 contains 14 residues. The V and J ends lost 4 bases and 10 bases, in that order; junction bases with no gene match: 13. CDR3: CASSSAGNSGFQYF. The CDR3 DNA reads TGTGCCAGCAGCTCCGCGGGTAATAGCGGGTTTCAGTACTTC.

The CDR3 region is CACQPGGGETQYF. CDR3 nucleotides: TGTGCCTGTCAACCTGGGGGAGGGGAGACCCAGTACTTC. The chain links TRBV30 to TRBJ2-5; TRBD2 aligns across 7 bases. Trimming cost V 6 bases and J 5 bases; bases outside gene matches: 9. CDR1 is GTSNPN, CDR2 SVGIG, per germline (reference sequence). The CDR3 sequence is 13 residues long.

V is TRBV4-3 and J is TRBJ1-6; D gene uncertain. Trimming left V 1 base short and J 3 bases short, with 7 bases between. This CDR3 is built from 15 residues. Germline assignment: CDR1 LGHNA and CDR2 YSLEER. This CDR3 is CASSQVSDYNSPLHF. CDR3 sequence (DNA): TGCGCCAGCAGCCAAGTGTCGGACTATAATTCACCCCTCCACTTT.

In this sample, this clonotype turned up a few times. CDR3 in DNA: TGTGCCAGCAGGAGGGACACCTCTAACACTGAAGCTTTCTTT. Its translation is CASRRDTSNTEAFF. This chain links TRBV6-1 with TRBJ1-1, with D perhaps TRBD1 (6 bases). V gave up 6 bases and J gave up 2 bases, with 13 bases separating them. CDR1 is MNHNS, CDR2 SASEGT, per germline. This CDR3 is 14 amino acids long.